The 19 T cell receptor beta chains listed next were all sequenced from one sample in a study of vaccination and CD4 T cells after COVID-19 (dated by TCRdb to the early 2020s). The method was PCR. Instrument used: Illumina iSeq 100. DNA from cultured CD4+ T cells underwent TCR sequencing with the Oncomine TCR Beta short-read assay at the Johns Hopkins FTIC core. Through fastp at Q25 and MiXCR, TCRdb rebuilt clones from the public reads, retaining in-frame beta chains. Rows are combined by CDR3 protein, so each entry shows the most common genes and DNA. The sample table lists 6,500 to 7,000 distinct CDR3 sequences, about two thirds of them with a count of one. The top ten clones comprise approximately 40% of the sample. Their antigens remain unidentified. What the treatment or condition label conveys for this sample: roughly 11-day PBMC culture with coronavirus spike peptide pools or control peptides (ViraFEST assay). CD4+ T cells from unexposed donors were collected before the COVID-19 pandemic (2011-2018).

Material for sequencing was CD4+ T cells from blood, cultured in vitro. All receptors derive from a human donor in good health.

This clonotype was seen a single time. This chain uses TRBV30 with TRBJ2-1, with D tentatively TRBD1 (6 bases). The DNA end favors TRBJ2-7, so the J call may be wrong. The germline CDR1 and CDR2 sequences are GTSNPN and SVGIG (reference sequence). The CDR3 has 12 amino acids. This CDR3 reads CAWTQGSYEQYF. CDR3 DNA: TGTGCCTGGACTCAGGGGAGTTACGAGCAGTACTTC.

For the CDR3, the DNA is TGCGCCAGCAGCTTGGACAGGGGTGGGTATGGCTACACCTTC. This translates into CASSLDRGGYGYTF. The chain has TRBV5-1 and TRBJ1-2; 7 positions match TRBD1. Germline V gene lookup returns CDR1 SGHRS and CDR2 YFSETQ. The J segment lost 5 bases and the V segment lost 0 bases, leaving 4 bases of the junction unmatched. The CDR3 extends over 14 amino acids.

The chain joins TRBV6-1 to TRBJ1-2, with 7 bases lining up with TRBD1. The trim removed 5 bases at V and 4 bases at J, leaving 7 bases unmatched. This CDR3 has 14 amino acids. Germline-derived CDR1 and CDR2 are MNHNS and SASEGT. CDR3 DNA sequence: TGTGCCAGCAGTCCAAGACAGGGAGGCTATGGCTACACCTTC. As protein: CASSPRQGGYGYTF.

This clonotype was detected only a few times. The chain has TRBV2 and TRBJ2-5; 16 bases agree with TRBD2. The CDR3 is 16 amino acids. CDR1 is SNHLY and CDR2 is FYNNEI in the germline V gene. V shed 6 bases and J 5 bases; nucleotides not matched to a gene: 6. CDR3 DNA sequence: TGTGCCAGCAGGAAAGGGACTAGCGGGGGGGCCGAGACCCAGTACTTC. Amino acid sequence: CASRKGTSGGAETQYF.

This clonotype was picked up a small number of times. This chain links TRBV6-1 with TRBJ2-2, with D possibly matching TRBD1 (5 bases). CDR1 and CDR2 (germline): MNHNS, SASEGT. CDR3 length: 14 residues. V lost 5 bases to trimming and J lost 1 base, with 8 bases between them. The DNA of the CDR3 is TGTGCCAGCAGTACCGACAGGAACACCGGGGAGCTGTTTTTT. Its protein is CASSTDRNTGELFF.

The J gene is TRBJ1-6, the V gene TRBV20-1, with TRBD1 as a possible D gene (5 bases). This CDR3 spans 16 amino acids. V lost 1 base, J lost 8 bases, and 18 bases lay in between. Germline V gene data show CDR1 as DFQATT and CDR2 as SNEGSKA (reference sequence). In nucleotides, the CDR3 is TGCAGTGCTAGAGTTTCGGGAGGGGCAGTACATTCACCCCTCCACTTT. It yields the protein CSARVSGGAVHSPLHF.

V is TRBV2 and J is TRBJ2-7; TRBD2 agrees at 9 bases. Germline V gene sequence: CDR1 SNHLY, CDR2 FYNNEI. The CDR3 runs to 15 residues. With V trimmed by 11 bases and J by 5 bases, 16 bases remained unmatched. CDR3 DNA: TGTGCCGGAGCAGGAGCGGGAGGTTTCCTCAACGAGCAGTACTTC. It codes for CAGAGAGGFLNEQYF.

This clonotype has a handful of counts. The chain employs TRBV2 and TRBJ1-5; D not resolved. CDR3 length: 14 residues. From germline, CDR1 is SNHLY and CDR2 FYNNEI. Trimming cost V 4 bases and J 0 bases, with 7 bases left between them. The CDR3 reads CASSGRISNQPQHF. CDR3 coding DNA: TGTGCCAGCAGTGGACGGATTAGCAATCAGCCCCAGCATTTT.

This clonotype was seen only once. The rearrangement links TRBV28 to TRBJ1-6, with TRBD1 matching 7 bases. Germline V gives CDR1 MDHEN, CDR2 SYDVKM. The V and J ends lost 5 bases and 7 bases, in that order; junction bases with no gene match: 14. The CDR3 has 17 residues. In nucleotides, the CDR3 is TGTGCCAGCAGTCTACCGACAGGGAACGTGGGGAATTCACCCCTCCACTTT. This translates into CASSLPTGNVGNSPLHF.

In DNA form, the CDR3 reads TGTGCCAGCAGAGTTCTAGGGGGCGGGGGTGAAAAACTGTTTTTT. Protein: CASRVLGGGGEKLFF. This chain uses TRBV6-1 with TRBJ1-4; 7 bases line up with TRBD1. After removal of 6 bases from V and 7 bases from J, the junction contained 11 bases not matched to a gene. The CDR3 loop spans 15 amino acids. Germline V gives CDR1 MNHNS, CDR2 SASEGT.

The CDR3 nucleotides are TGTGCCAGCAGTCAACTAGCGGGGGGACTCACAGATACGCAGTATTTT. Translating it yields CASSQLAGGLTDTQYF. The rearrangement joins TRBV12-3 or TRBV12-4 to TRBJ2-3, with 12 bases identical to TRBD2. Trimming removed 5 bases from V and 2 bases from J; junction bases left unmatched: 5. CDR3 length: 16 residues.

The chain uses TRBV6-1 and TRBJ2-7; 10 bases agree with TRBD1. The V gene's germline CDR1 is MNHNS and CDR2 SASEGT. This CDR3 region has 14 residues. The J segment lost 3 bases and the V segment lost 6 bases, leaving 5 bases of the junction unmatched. The CDR3 DNA is TGTGCCAGCAGGCCCGGACAGGGGGGCTACGAGCAGTACTTC. Translating it yields CASRPGQGGYEQYF.

V is TRBV7-2 and J is TRBJ2-7; 8 bases match TRBD2. CDR3 length: 14 amino acids. V lost 1 base, J lost 7 bases, and 6 bases stayed unmatched. Germline V lookup: CDR1 SGHTA, CDR2 FQGNSA. The chain's CDR3 is CASSLDGRGEEQYF. The CDR3 DNA reads as TGTGCCAGCAGCTTAGACGGGAGGGGGGAGGAGCAGTACTTC.

The chain has TRBV20-1 and TRBJ2-3; D not certain. Per the germline V gene, CDR1 is DFQATT and CDR2 is SNEGSKA (reference sequence). V lost 0 bases, J lost 6 bases, and 16 bases lay in between. The CDR3 totals 15 residues. The DNA of the CDR3 is TGCAGTGCTAGAGATAACCTCCGGACCGGGGATACGCAGTATTTT. It codes for CSARDNLRTGDTQYF.

This chain connects TRBV28 to TRBJ1-3; 7 bases agree with TRBD1. The CDR3 length is 15 residues. Germline V gene sequence: CDR1 MDHEN, CDR2 SYDVKM. Trimming took 4 bases from V and 2 from J; bases not matched to a gene: 5. The CDR3 reads CASSSSDRAGNTIYF. CDR3 nucleotides: TGTGCCAGCAGTTCAAGCGACAGGGCTGGAAACACCATATATTTT.

The rearrangement joins TRBV24-1 to TRBJ1-2, with a weak D call TRBD1 (5 bases). Per the germline V gene, CDR1 is KGHDR and CDR2 is SFDVKD. This CDR3 has 18 amino acids. Trimming shortened V by 1 base and J by 2 bases, and 19 bases separated the two germline ends. The CDR3 sequence is CATSDLPPDSYRNYGYTF. CDR3 nucleotide sequence: TGTGCCACCAGTGATTTACCCCCCGACAGTTACCGAAACTATGGCTACACCTTC.

This chain links TRBV6-1 with TRBJ2-4; TRBD1 might be the D (6 bases). V lost 5 bases, J lost 0 bases, and 11 bases lay in between. The CDR3 is 15 amino acids. Per the germline V gene, CDR1 is MNHNS and CDR2 is SASEGT. CDR3 nucleotides: TGTGCCAGCAGTCCGACAGGCAGAGCCAAAAACATTCAGTACTTC. Amino acid sequence: CASSPTGRAKNIQYF.

The chain carries TRBV15 and TRBJ2-7; D call uncertain. Trimming removed 3 bases from V and 9 bases from J, with 15 bases in between. The CDR3 spans 13 residues. CDR1 LNHNV and CDR2 YYDKDF come from the germline V gene (reference sequence). The CDR3 protein is CATSRAGVGVQYF. The CDR3 DNA is TGTGCCACCAGCAGGGCTGGAGTTGGGGTGCAGTACTTC.

The genes are TRBV28 and TRBJ2-7, with D perhaps matching TRBD2 (6 bases). CDR1 and CDR2 from the germline V gene are MDHEN and SYDVKM. CDR3 size: 14 residues. The V end lost 7 bases, the J end lost 3 bases, and 16 bases lay between the germline ends. In DNA form, the CDR3 reads TGTGCCAGCACCGCCTTTTGGGGGGACTACGAGCAGTACTTC. This gives the protein CASTAFWGDYEQYF.